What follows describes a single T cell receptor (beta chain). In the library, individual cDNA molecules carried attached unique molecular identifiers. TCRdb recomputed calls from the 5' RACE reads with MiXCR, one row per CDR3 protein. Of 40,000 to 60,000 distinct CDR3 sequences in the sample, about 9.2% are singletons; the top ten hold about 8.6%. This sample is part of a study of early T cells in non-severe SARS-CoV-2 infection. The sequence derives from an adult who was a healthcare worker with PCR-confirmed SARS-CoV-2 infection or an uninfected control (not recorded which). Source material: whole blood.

The CDR3 DNA follows: TGTGCCAGCAGCTTCCCGCTAGCGGCGTCCTACGAGCAGTACTTC. This codes for CASSFPLAASYEQYF. The chain links TRBV7-9 to TRBJ2-7, with 7 bases identical to TRBD2. The CDR3 sequence is 15 residues long. CDR1 is SEHNR, CDR2 FQNEAQ, per germline (reference sequence). The J segment lost 1 base and the V segment lost 3 bases, leaving 6 bases of the junction unmatched.